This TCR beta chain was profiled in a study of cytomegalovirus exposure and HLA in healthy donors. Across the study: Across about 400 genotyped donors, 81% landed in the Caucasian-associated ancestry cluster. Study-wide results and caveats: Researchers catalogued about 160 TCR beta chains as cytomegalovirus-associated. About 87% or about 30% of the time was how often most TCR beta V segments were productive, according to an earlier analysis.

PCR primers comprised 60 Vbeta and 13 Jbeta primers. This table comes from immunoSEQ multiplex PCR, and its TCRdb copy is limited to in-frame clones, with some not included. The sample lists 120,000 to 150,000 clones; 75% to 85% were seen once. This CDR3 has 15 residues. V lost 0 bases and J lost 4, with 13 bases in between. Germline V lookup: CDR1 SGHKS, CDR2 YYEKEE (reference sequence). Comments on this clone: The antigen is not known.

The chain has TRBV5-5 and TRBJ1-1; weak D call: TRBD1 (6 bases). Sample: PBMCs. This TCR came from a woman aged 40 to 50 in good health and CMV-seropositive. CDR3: CASSLARGRGTEAFF. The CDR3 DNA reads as TGTGCCAGCAGCTTGGCCAGGGGACGGGGCACTGAAGCTTTCTTT. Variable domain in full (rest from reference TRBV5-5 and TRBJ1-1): DAGVTQSPTHLIKTRGQQVTLRCSPISGHKSVSWYQQVLGQGPQFIFQYYEKEERGRGNFPDRFSARQFPNYSSELNVNALLLGDSALYLCASSLARGRGTEAFFGQGTRLTVV.